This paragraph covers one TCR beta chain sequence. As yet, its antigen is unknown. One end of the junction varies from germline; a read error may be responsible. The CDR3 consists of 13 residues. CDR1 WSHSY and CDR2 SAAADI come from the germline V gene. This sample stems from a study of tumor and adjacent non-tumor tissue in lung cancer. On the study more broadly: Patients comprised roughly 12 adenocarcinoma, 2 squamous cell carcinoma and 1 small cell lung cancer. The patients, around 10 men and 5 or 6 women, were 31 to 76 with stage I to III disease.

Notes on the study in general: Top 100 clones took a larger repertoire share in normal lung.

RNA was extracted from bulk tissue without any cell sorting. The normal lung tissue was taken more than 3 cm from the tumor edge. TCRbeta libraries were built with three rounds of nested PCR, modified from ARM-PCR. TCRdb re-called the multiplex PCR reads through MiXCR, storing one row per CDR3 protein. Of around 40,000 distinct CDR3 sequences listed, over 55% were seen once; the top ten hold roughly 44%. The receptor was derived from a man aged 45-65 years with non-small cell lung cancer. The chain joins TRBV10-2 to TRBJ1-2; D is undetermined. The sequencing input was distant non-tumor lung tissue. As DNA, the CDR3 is TGCGCCAGCAGTTTTAGACGGAACTATAGCTACACCTTC. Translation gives CASSFRRNYSYTF.